These 28 T cell receptor beta chains came from one sample sequenced in a study of blood T cell repertoires in COVID-19. TCRdb's table, derived via immunoSEQ multiplex PCR, lists solely in-frame clones and lacks some. The sample yields 100,000 to 150,000 clones, approximately 87% seen once. Input material: peripheral blood. All receptors come from an older man who had recovered from COVID-19.

CDR3 sequence: CASSSFTGTATSQFF. CDR3 nucleotide sequence: TGTGCCAGCAGCTCCTTTACCGGGACAGCCACGTCCCAGTTCTTC. The V and J genes are TRBV28 and TRBJ2-1, with TRBD1 matching 7 bases. The CDR3 length is 15 residues. V trimming: 6 bases; J trimming: 13 bases; junction bases outside the gene matches: 18. Germline values: CDR1 MDHEN, CDR2 SYDVKM.

This chain links TRBV30 with TRBJ2-7; 10 nucleotides line up with TRBD1. The ends lost 1 base at V and 0 bases at J; junction bases unmatched: 3. The CDR3 is made up of 15 amino acids. Germline CDR1 GTSNPN, CDR2 SVGIG (reference sequence). Written as DNA, the CDR3 is TGTGCCTGGAGTGCGGGGGACAGGGGCTCCTACGAGCAGTACTTC. Amino acids: CAWSAGDRGSYEQYF. The full variable domain, in which reference TRBV30 and TRBJ2-7 provide the parts outside the CDR3, is SQTIHQWPATLVQPVGSPLSLECTVEGTSNPNLYWYRQAAGRGLQLLFYSVGIGQISSEVPQNLSASRPQDRQFILSSKKLLLSDSGFYLCAWSAGDRGSYEQYFGPGTRLTVT.

A note on this clone: One end of the junction is discordant with germline, which a read error may explain. This rearrangement joins TRBV15 to TRBJ2-4, with TRBD1 matching over 8 bases. The CDR3 sequence is 17 residues long. The germline CDR1 and CDR2 sequences are LNHNV and YYDKDF (reference sequence). The CDR3 sequence: CATSRSQGAYGKSIQYF. In DNA form, the CDR3 reads TGTGCCACCAGCAGATCTCAGGGGGCTTATGGCAAAAGCATTCAGTACTTC.

The V and J genes are TRBV11-3 and TRBJ1-5; maybe TRBD1 (5 bases). Looked up from germline, CDR1 is SGHNT and CDR2 is YENEEA. Trimming stripped 4 bases from V and 4 bases from J, with 26 bases between. This CDR3 has 19 amino acids. The CDR3 bases are TGTGCCAGCAGCTCCCGGCGACAGAGGTTCCACCTACCGAATCAGCCCCAGCATTTT. It specifies CASSSRRQRFHLPNQPQHF.

The genes are TRBV4-1 and TRBJ1-2, with TRBD1 as a possible D gene (5 bases). Germline CDR1 and CDR2: MGHRA and YSYEKL. Trimming left V 3 bases short and J 0 bases short, with 8 bases between. CDR3 size: 14 residues. The CDR3 nucleotides read TGCGCCAGCAGCCACCGCAGGGCTAACTATGGCTACACCTTC. This codes for CASSHRRANYGYTF.

The chain links TRBV19 to TRBJ2-2; D is possibly TRBD1 (7 bases). CDR1 LNHDA and CDR2 SQIVND come from the germline V gene (reference sequence). Deletions cut 6 bases from V and 6 bases from J, with 17 bases between. The CDR3 totals 15 residues. The CDR3 sequence: CASRVAGQSSGELFF. For the CDR3, the DNA is TGTGCCAGTAGGGTCGCGGGACAGTCGTCCGGGGAGCTGTTTTTT. The full variable domain, its missing parts supplied by reference TRBV19 and TRBJ2-2, is DGGITQSPKYLFRKEGQNVTLSCEQNLNHDAMYWYRQDPGQGLRLIYYSQIVNDFQKGDIAEGYSVSREKKESFPLTVTSAQKNPTAFYLCASRVAGQSSGELFFGEGSRLTVL.

Note on this clone: Other DNA sequences in the sample encode the same CDR3. The rearrangement uses TRBV5-1 and TRBJ2-5, with 12 bases aligning to TRBD2. The germline gives CDR1 SGHRS, CDR2 YFSETQ. The CDR3 sequence is 16 residues long. The V gene end was trimmed by 0 bases and the J gene end by 2 bases; junction bases not matched to a gene: 2. The CDR3 loop reads CASSLAGLAGQETQYF. Written as DNA, the CDR3 is TGCGCCAGCAGCTTGGCCGGACTAGCGGGGCAAGAGACCCAGTACTTC.

The V call is TRBV6-5, the J call TRBJ1-1; D remains unclear. The CDR3 is 15 amino acids. Trimming pared 2 bases from V and 6 bases from J, leaving 16 bases between. CDR1 MNHEY and CDR2 SVGAGI come from the germline V gene. The CDR3 DNA reads TGTGCCAGCAGTTACCTTACAGACCATCTGGCTGAAGCTTTCTTT. Amino acids: CASSYLTDHLAEAFF.

The V call is TRBV6-5, the J call TRBJ1-3; 9 bases fit TRBD1. Germline CDR1 and CDR2: MNHEY and SVGAGI. V gave up 6 bases and J gave up 4 bases; unmatched junction bases: 4. This CDR3 region has 14 residues. The CDR3 loop reads CASRRTGAGNTIYF. The CDR3, as DNA: TGTGCCAGCAGAAGGACAGGGGCGGGAAACACCATATATTTT.

V and J are TRBV5-1 and TRBJ2-3; TRBD1 matches at 9 bases. V lost 4 bases and J lost 1; bases outside the gene matches: 13. CDR1 and CDR2 (germline): SGHRS, YFSETQ. This CDR3 has 18 amino acids. This CDR3 is CASSPGLLTGGGTDTQYF. CDR3 nucleotides: TGCGCCAGCAGCCCGGGGCTCCTGACAGGGGGAGGCACAGATACGCAGTATTTT. The entire variable domain, with the rest obtained from reference TRBV5-1 and TRBJ2-3, is as follows: KAGVTQTPRYLIKTRGQQVTLSCSPISGHRSVSWYQQTPGQGLQFLFEYFSETQRNKGNFPGRFSGRQFSNSRSEMNVSTLELGDSALYLCASSPGLLTGGGTDTQYFGPGTRLTVL.

The rearrangement uses TRBV9 and TRBJ2-3; D not certain. The CDR3 is 15 residues long. Trimming cost V 3 bases and J 0 bases, with 11 bases left between them. Germline V lookup: CDR1 SGDLS, CDR2 YYNGEE. The CDR3 DNA sequence: TGTGCCAGCAGCGGGCTTCCCGTAAGCACAGATACGCAGTATTTT. Its protein product is CASSGLPVSTDTQYF.

The count of this clone is one. This chain links TRBV5-1 with TRBJ2-5; 12 nucleotides agree with TRBD1. The CDR3 sequence is 17 residues long. Germline values: CDR1 SGHRS, CDR2 YFSETQ. With 4 bases clipped from V and 5 bases from J, the junction kept 12 bases outside the gene matches. The CDR3 sequence: CASSLRWDRGRGETQYF. The CDR3 bases are TGCGCCAGCAGCCTACGGTGGGACAGGGGGCGCGGGGAGACCCAGTACTTC.

The chain uses TRBV6-5 and TRBJ1-2; D gene uncertain. Germline V gene lookup returns CDR1 MNHEY and CDR2 SVGAGI. The V end lost 8 bases, the J end lost 4 bases, and 17 bases lay between the germline ends. The CDR3 runs 14 residues. The CDR3 nucleotides read TGTGCCAGCCGCCCGGGGTTGGTAGGCTATGGCTACACCTTC. Its translation: CASRPGLVGYGYTF.

This rearrangement joins TRBV5-5 to TRBJ2-1; D is possibly TRBD2 (6 bases). The CDR3 spans 16 residues. Germline V gene lookup returns CDR1 SGHKS and CDR2 YYEKEE (reference sequence). Trimming took off 2 bases at V and 6 bases at J, with 18 bases between the two ends. In nucleotides, the CDR3 is TGTGCCAGCAGCTTCACGACTAGAGACCCACGCAATGAGCAGTTCTTC. This translates into CASSFTTRDPRNEQFF.

This clone was counted a single time. The V gene is TRBV7-2, the J gene TRBJ2-5, with unresolved D. V lost 5 bases and J 0 bases, leaving 4 bases between the germline ends. Germline values: CDR1 SGHTA, CDR2 FQGNSA. This CDR3 comprises 12 residues. The CDR3 region has the DNA TGTGCCAGCAGCCAGTACCAAGAGACCCAGTACTTC. It encodes CASSQYQETQYF.

This clone has a handful of counts. The chain combines TRBV28 with TRBJ1-1, with TRBD1 identical over 8 bases. Trimming at V came to 3 bases and at J to 1 base, leaving 7 bases not matched to a gene. Germline-derived CDR1 and CDR2 are MDHEN and SYDVKM. The CDR3 has 16 amino acids. Here the CDR3 reads CASSFLRGRRNTEAFF. Here the CDR3 DNA reads TGTGCCAGCAGTTTTCTCAGGGGGCGAAGGAACACTGAAGCTTTCTTT.

This chain uses TRBV27 with TRBJ1-6; TRBD1 is a possible D gene (5 bases). Trimming pared 5 bases from V and 3 bases from J, leaving 11 bases between. Germline V lookup: CDR1 MNHEY, CDR2 SMNVEV (reference sequence). This CDR3 has 15 residues. CDR3 sequence: CASSRTGVYNSPLHF. In DNA, the CDR3 is TGTGCCAGCAGTCGTACGGGGGTCTATAATTCACCCCTCCACTTT.

The V call is TRBV10-3, the J call TRBJ2-7; 7 positions match TRBD1. Germline V gene lookup returns CDR1 ENHRY and CDR2 SYGVKD. J was trimmed by 3 bases and V by 4 bases; bases with no gene match: 3. The CDR3 totals 13 residues. For the CDR3, the DNA is TGTGCCATCAGTGTTGGGACAGTCTACGAGCAGTACTTC. Translation gives CAISVGTVYEQYF.

The chain employs TRBV5-1 and TRBJ2-7; 8 bases line up with TRBD2. Germline trimming cut 4 bases from V and 5 bases from J; bases unmatched to any gene: 5. The length of the CDR3 is 13 residues. Germline V gene sequence: CDR1 SGHRS, CDR2 YFSETQ. The CDR3 reads CASSPGGVNEQYF. The CDR3 DNA reads TGCGCCAGCAGCCCGGGAGGGGTTAACGAGCAGTACTTC. Combining the CDR3 with reference TRBV5-1 and TRBJ2-7 gives the whole variable domain KAGVTQTPRYLIKTRGQQVTLSCSPISGHRSVSWYQQTPGQGLQFLFEYFSETQRNKGNFPGRFSGRQFSNSRSEMNVSTLELGDSALYLCASSPGGVNEQYFGPGTRLTVT.

This rearrangement joins TRBV5-6 to TRBJ2-1, with 7 bases aligning to TRBD1. With V trimmed by 4 bases and J by 2 bases, 9 bases remained unmatched. This CDR3 is 16 amino acids long. Germline V gene sequence: CDR1 SGHDT, CDR2 YYEEEE. CDR3 amino acids: CASSHGQVFTYNEQFF. DNA for the CDR3: TGTGCCAGCAGCCACGGACAGGTGTTTACCTACAATGAGCAGTTCTTC.

The chain employs TRBV28 and TRBJ1-5; 9 positions match TRBD1. Germline values: CDR1 MDHEN, CDR2 SYDVKM. This CDR3 comprises 18 residues. The junction had 19 bases not matched to a gene; V was cut back by 7 bases and J by 6 bases. The CDR3 nucleotides read TGTGCCAGCACTAACCGCGGGACAGGGACTGGTCGCGGTCAGCCCCAGCATTTT. Its translation: CASTNRGTGTGRGQPQHF.

The chain has TRBV30 and TRBJ1-2, with D unresolved. The germline V gene encodes CDR1 GTSNPN and CDR2 SVGIG (reference sequence). With 0 bases removed from V and 8 bases from J, the gap between germline ends came to 19 bases. The CDR3 has 15 amino acids. The CDR3 DNA is TGTGCCTGGAGTGTCACCGTTTACGGGGATACGGGCTACACCTTC. Amino acid sequence: CAWSVTVYGDTGYTF.

The sample holds a few counts of this clone. The J gene is TRBJ2-3, the V gene TRBV29-1, with 13 bases identical to TRBD2. With 3 bases clipped from V and 0 bases from J, the junction kept 0 bases outside the gene matches. CDR1 and CDR2 from the germline V gene are SQVTM and ANQGSEA. This CDR3 comprises 15 residues. CDR3 nucleotide sequence: TGCAGCGTTGAGACTAGCGGGGGGAGCACAGATACGCAGTATTTT. This gives the protein CSVETSGGSTDTQYF.

The gene calls are TRBV18 and TRBJ2-7, with TRBD1 matching 8 bases. J was trimmed by 0 bases and V by 2 bases; bases with no gene match: 9. The CDR3 has 17 residues. Germline V gives CDR1 KGHSH, CDR2 LQKENI. Here the CDR3 DNA reads TGTGCCAGCTCACCATGGGCGGGCAGGGGGCACTCCTACGAGCAGTACTTC. The encoded protein is CASSPWAGRGHSYEQYF.

The V call is TRBV7-3, the J call TRBJ2-3; 7 nucleotides line up with TRBD1. The CDR3 totals 14 residues. Germline-derived CDR1 and CDR2 are SGHTA and FQGTGA. V lost 6 bases and J lost 1; bases outside the gene matches: 4. CDR3 sequence: CASRRDSRTDTQYF. CDR3 in DNA: TGTGCCAGCAGACGGGACAGTCGCACAGATACGCAGTATTTT.

This chain connects TRBV6-6 to TRBJ1-4, with TRBD1 matching 7 bases. From germline, CDR1 is MNHNY and CDR2 SVGAGI (reference sequence). The CDR3 covers 13 residues. The V gene end was trimmed by 5 bases and the J gene end by 8 bases; junction bases not matched to a gene: 5. For the CDR3, the DNA is TGTGCCAGCAGTCCGACAGGGAACGAAAAACTGTTTTTT. Translated: CASSPTGNEKLFF.

The chain uses TRBV11-2 and TRBJ2-5, with D uncertain. V was pared by 1 base and J by 2 bases, with 8 bases between. In germline, CDR1 is SGHAT, CDR2 FQNNGV. This CDR3 has 14 residues. As DNA, the CDR3 is TGTGCCAGCAGCTTAGGGTTCGGGCAAGAGACCCAGTACTTC. Residues: CASSLGFGQETQYF. The full variable domain, its missing parts supplied by reference TRBV11-2 and TRBJ2-5, is EAGVAQSPRYKIIEKRQSVAFWCNPISGHATLYWYQQILGQGPKLLIQFQNNGVVDDSQLPKDRFSAERLKGVDSTLKIQPAKLEDSAVYLCASSLGFGQETQYFGPGTRLLVL.

CDR3 residues: CASSPTGRSTEAFF. CDR3 sequence (DNA): TGTGCCAGCAGCCCGACAGGGAGGAGCACTGAAGCTTTCTTT. The rearrangement links TRBV28 to TRBJ1-1; TRBD1 matches at 7 bases. The V gene's germline CDR1 is MDHEN and CDR2 SYDVKM. The CDR3 runs 14 residues. Unmatched junction bases numbered 8, after V lost 6 bases and J lost 4 bases.